This T cell receptor (beta chain) was obtained from a study of T-cell memory formation after mild COVID-19. The J segment lost 3 bases and the V segment lost 3 bases, leaving 5 bases of the junction unmatched. CDR3 size: 15 residues. Germline V gene data show CDR1 as KGHDR and CDR2 as SFDVKD. TCRdb fed the 5' RACE reads into MiXCR, producing one record per CDR3 protein. The table lists a few hundred thousand distinct CDR3 sequences, around 24% of them singletons, with roughly 8.7% in the top ten. The chain links TRBV24-1 to TRBJ2-3; 7 bases are shared with TRBD1. The receptor's source is an adult woman who had mild COVID-19 (a few samples of this study predate the infection). Cell type and time point are not known. The sequencing sample was made of PBMCs or a T cell subset sorted from them (not recorded which). CDR3 residues: CATSDPGGKTDTQYF. CDR3 DNA: TGTGCCACCAGTGATCCAGGGGGAAAGACAGATACGCAGTATTTT.